One and the same sample provided the 9 T cell receptor beta chains below, sequenced in a study of early T cells in non-severe SARS-CoV-2 infection. TCRdb used MiXCR to reprocess the 5' RACE reads, holding one entry per CDR3 protein. This table holds fewer than 35,000 distinct CDR3 sequences, less than 6% found once. The sequencing sample was made of whole blood. The receptors stem from an adult who was a healthcare worker with PCR-confirmed SARS-CoV-2 infection or an uninfected control (not recorded which).

In its sample, this clonotype was seen many times. V gene TRBV7-2 combines with J gene TRBJ1-3; a weak D match, TRBD1 (5 bases). The CDR3 spans 16 residues. V lost 1 base to trimming and J lost 2 bases, with 12 bases between them. CDR1 is SGHTA and CDR2 is FQGNSA in the germline V gene. This CDR3 is CASSLGPRGAGNTIYF. For the CDR3, the DNA is TGTGCCAGCAGCTTAGGTCCCCGAGGGGCTGGAAACACCATATATTTT.

The table lists this clonotype with many counts. The V gene is TRBV11-2, the J gene TRBJ2-1; the D is unclear. The CDR3 length is 14 residues. Trimming removed 0 bases at V and 8 bases at J, with 11 bases between. Germline assignment: CDR1 SGHAT and CDR2 FQNNGV. CDR3 residues: CASSLDYLSDEQFF. For the CDR3, the DNA is TGTGCCAGCAGCTTAGATTATCTCTCGGATGAGCAGTTCTTC.

This clonotype was seen a handful of times. The chain recombines TRBV11-2 with TRBJ2-5; 10 nucleotides line up with TRBD1. Trimming cost V 5 bases and J 5 bases; bases outside gene matches: 8. The V gene's germline CDR1 is SGHAT and CDR2 FQNNGV. The length of the CDR3 is 15 residues. CDR3 residues: CASSRRTGGVETQYF. CDR3 DNA: TGTGCCAGCAGCAGGAGGACAGGGGGAGTCGAGACCCAGTACTTC.

This clonotype occurred many times. This chain links TRBV11-2 with TRBJ2-7; 8 bases fit TRBD1. The germline gives CDR1 SGHAT, CDR2 FQNNGV. The junction had 10 bases not matched to a gene; V was cut back by 5 bases and J by 4 bases. CDR3 size: 15 residues. The CDR3 here is CASSPAQGALYEQYF. CDR3 in DNA: TGTGCCAGCAGCCCCGCCCAGGGGGCTCTTTACGAGCAGTACTTC.

By share of the sample, this clonotype is medium-sized. The chain is built from TRBV4-1 and TRBJ2-7, with D hard to call. V gave up 1 base and J gave up 4 bases, with 8 bases separating them. Germline CDR1 MGHRA, CDR2 YSYEKL. CDR3 length: 13 residues. This CDR3 reads CASSQVGEYEQYF. The DNA for the CDR3 is TGCGCCAGCAGCCAAGTCGGCGAATACGAGCAGTACTTC.

This clonotype was detected ten times or more. The chain is built from TRBV5-6 and TRBJ2-5; 9 nucleotides line up with TRBD2. J lost 4 bases, V lost 4 bases, and 8 bases had no gene match. The length of the CDR3 is 15 residues. Looked up from germline, CDR1 is SGHDT and CDR2 is YYEEEE. The CDR3: CASSAPGLAGETQYF. Here the CDR3 DNA reads TGTGCCAGCAGCGCCCCGGGACTAGCCGGAGAGACCCAGTACTTC.

This clonotype was recorded at least ten times. The rearrangement uses TRBV20-1 and TRBJ2-3, with TRBD1 matching over 9 bases. The CDR3 runs 14 residues. V lost 6 bases and J lost 5; bases outside the gene matches: 9. In germline, CDR1 is DFQATT, CDR2 SNEGSKA (reference sequence). This CDR3 is CSANTGGAGDTQYF. DNA of the CDR3: TGCAGTGCCAACACAGGGGGCGCGGGAGATACGCAGTATTTT.

The chain is built from TRBV7-2 and TRBJ2-7, with a weak D call TRBD2 (5 bases). CDR3 size: 13 residues. Germline V gene sequence: CDR1 SGHTA, CDR2 FQGNSA. Trimming removed 5 bases from V and 6 bases from J, with 14 bases in between. CDR3 residues: CASSPHPTTEQYF. For the CDR3, the DNA is TGTGCCAGCAGCCCCCACCCGACTACCGAGCAGTACTTC.

This clonotype was seen more than once but under ten times. The V and J genes are TRBV20-1 and TRBJ1-5, with no clear D. V was cut by 6 bases and J by 2 bases, with 8 bases left in between. This CDR3 spans 12 amino acids. Germline V gives CDR1 DFQATT, CDR2 SNEGSKA (reference sequence). CDR3 sequence: CSASLGNQPQHF. Written as DNA, the CDR3 is TGCAGTGCGTCGCTTGGCAATCAGCCCCAGCATTTT.